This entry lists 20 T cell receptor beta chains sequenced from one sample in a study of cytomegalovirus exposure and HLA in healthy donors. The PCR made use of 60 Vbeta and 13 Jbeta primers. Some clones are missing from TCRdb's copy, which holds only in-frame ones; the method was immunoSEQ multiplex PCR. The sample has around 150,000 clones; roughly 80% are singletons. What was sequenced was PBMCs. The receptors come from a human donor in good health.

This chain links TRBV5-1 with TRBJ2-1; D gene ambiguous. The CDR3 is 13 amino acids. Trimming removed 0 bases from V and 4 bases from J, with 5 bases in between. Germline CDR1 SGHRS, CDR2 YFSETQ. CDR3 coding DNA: TGCGCCAGCAGCTTGGTTCCGTACAATGAGCAGTTCTTC. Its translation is CASSLVPYNEQFF.

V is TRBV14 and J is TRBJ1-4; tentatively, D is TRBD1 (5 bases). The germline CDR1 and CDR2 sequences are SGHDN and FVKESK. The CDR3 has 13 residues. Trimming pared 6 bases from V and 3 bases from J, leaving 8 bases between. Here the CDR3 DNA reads TGTGCCAGCAGGCGACAGTCTAATGAAAAACTGTTTTTT. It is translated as CASRRQSNEKLFF.

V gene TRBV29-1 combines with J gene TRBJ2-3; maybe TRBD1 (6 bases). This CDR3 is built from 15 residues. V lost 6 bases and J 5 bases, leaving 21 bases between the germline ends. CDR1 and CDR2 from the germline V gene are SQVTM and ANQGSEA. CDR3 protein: CSVLPPGTWGDTQYF. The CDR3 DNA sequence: TGCAGCGTCTTACCTCCCGGGACATGGGGAGATACGCAGTATTTT.

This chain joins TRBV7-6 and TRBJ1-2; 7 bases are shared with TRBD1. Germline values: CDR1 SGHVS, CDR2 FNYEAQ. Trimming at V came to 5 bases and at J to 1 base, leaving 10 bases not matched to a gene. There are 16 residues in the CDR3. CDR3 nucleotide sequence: TGTGCCAGCAGCCCCGGGACAGCGAAACTTAACTATGGCTACACCTTC. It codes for CASSPGTAKLNYGYTF.

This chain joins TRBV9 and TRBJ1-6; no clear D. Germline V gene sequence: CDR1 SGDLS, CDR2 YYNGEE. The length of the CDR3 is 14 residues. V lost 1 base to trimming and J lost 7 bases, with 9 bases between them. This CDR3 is CASSVNSLNSPLHF. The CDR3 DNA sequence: TGTGCCAGCAGCGTAAACAGTTTGAATTCACCCCTCCACTTT.

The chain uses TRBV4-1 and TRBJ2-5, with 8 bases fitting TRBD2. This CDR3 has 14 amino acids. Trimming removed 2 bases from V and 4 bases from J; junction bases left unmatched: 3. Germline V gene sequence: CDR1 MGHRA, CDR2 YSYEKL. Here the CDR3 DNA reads TGCGCCAGCAGCCAAAACGGGGGGGGAGAGACCCAGTACTTC. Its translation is CASSQNGGGETQYF.

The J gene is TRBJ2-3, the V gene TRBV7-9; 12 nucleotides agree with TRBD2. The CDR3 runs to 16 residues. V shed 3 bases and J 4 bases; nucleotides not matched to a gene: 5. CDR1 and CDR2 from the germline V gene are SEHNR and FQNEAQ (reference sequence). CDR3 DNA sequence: TGTGCCAGCAGCTTCCCTAGCGGGGGGGCCCCAGATACGCAGTATTTT. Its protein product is CASSFPSGGAPDTQYF.

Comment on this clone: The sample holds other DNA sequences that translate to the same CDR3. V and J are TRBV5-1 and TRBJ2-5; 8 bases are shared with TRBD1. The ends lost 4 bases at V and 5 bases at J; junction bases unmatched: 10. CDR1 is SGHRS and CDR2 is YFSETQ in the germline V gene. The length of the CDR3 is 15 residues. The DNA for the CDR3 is TGCGCCAGCAGCGCCAGACAGGGGTTGAAGGAGACCCAGTACTTC. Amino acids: CASSARQGLKETQYF.

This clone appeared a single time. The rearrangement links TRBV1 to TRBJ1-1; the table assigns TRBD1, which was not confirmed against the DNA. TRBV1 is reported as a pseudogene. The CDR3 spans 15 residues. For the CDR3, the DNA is TGCACCAGCGGGGACAGTGTCCGAAGAGGCACTGAAGCTTTCTTT. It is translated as CTSGDSVRRGTEAFF.

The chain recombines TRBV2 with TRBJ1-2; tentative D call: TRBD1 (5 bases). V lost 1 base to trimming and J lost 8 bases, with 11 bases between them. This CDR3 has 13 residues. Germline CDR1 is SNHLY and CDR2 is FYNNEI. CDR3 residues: CASSEEGASGYTF. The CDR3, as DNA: TGTGCCAGCAGTGAAGAAGGGGCAAGCGGCTACACCTTC.

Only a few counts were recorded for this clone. CDR3 DNA: TGCGCCAGCAGCCAAGGTACAGGGCCTTCTGGAAACACCATATATTTT. This gives the protein CASSQGTGPSGNTIYF. The chain joins TRBV4-3 to TRBJ1-3; TRBD1 is a possible D gene (6 bases). V lost 1 base and J 1 base, leaving 11 bases between the germline ends. Germline-derived CDR1 and CDR2 are LGHNA and YSLEER. The CDR3 length is 16 residues.

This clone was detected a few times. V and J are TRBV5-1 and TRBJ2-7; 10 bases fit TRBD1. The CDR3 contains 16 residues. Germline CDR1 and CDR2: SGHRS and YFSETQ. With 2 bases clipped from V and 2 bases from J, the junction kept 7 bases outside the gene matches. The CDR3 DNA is TGCGCCAGCAGCTTAGGCGGGACAGGGGCGACCTACGAGCAGTACTTC. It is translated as CASSLGGTGATYEQYF.

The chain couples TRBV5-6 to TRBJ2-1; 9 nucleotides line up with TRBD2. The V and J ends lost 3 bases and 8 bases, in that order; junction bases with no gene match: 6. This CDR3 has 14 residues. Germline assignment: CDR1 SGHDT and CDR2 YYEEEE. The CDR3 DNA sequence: TGTGCCAGCAGCTCCGGGACTAGCTCCTATGAGCAGTTCTTC. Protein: CASSSGTSSYEQFF.

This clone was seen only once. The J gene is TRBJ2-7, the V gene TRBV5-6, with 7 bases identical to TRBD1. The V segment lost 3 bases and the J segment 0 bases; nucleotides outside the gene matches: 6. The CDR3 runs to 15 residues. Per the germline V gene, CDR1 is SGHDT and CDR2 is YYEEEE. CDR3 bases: TGTGCCAGCAGCTCCCACGGGACAGTCTCCTACGAGCAGTACTTC. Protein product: CASSSHGTVSYEQYF.

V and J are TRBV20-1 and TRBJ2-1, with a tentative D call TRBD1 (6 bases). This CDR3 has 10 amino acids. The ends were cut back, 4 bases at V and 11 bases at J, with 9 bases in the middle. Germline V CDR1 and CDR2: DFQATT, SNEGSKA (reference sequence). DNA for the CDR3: TGCAGTGCTAAGGGGGAGAAGCAGTTCTTC. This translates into CSAKGEKQFF.

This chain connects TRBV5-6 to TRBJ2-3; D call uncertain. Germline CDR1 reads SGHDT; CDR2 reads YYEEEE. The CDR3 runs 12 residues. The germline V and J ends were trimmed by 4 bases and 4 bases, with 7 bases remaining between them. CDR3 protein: CASSETSDTQYF. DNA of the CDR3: TGTGCCAGCAGCGAAACTTCAGATACGCAGTATTTT.

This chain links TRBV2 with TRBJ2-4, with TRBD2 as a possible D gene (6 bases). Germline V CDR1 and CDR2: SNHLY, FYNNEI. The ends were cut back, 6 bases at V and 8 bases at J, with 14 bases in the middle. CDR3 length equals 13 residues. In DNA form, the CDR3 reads TGTGCCAGCAGCGCGGGACTGGGGGACATTCAGTACTTC. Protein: CASSAGLGDIQYF.

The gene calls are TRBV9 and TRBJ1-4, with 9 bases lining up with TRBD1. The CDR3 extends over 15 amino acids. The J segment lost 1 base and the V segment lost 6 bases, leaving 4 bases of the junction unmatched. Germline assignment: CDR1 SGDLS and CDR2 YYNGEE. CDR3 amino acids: CASNRGQGTNEKLFF. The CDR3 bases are TGTGCCAGCAACAGGGGGCAAGGAACTAATGAAAAACTGTTTTTT. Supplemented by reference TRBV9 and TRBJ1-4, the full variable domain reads DSGVTQTPKHLITATGQRVTLRCSPRSGDLSVYWYQQSLDQGLQFLIQYYNGEERAKGNILERFSAQQFPDLHSELNLSSLELGDSALYFCASNRGQGTNEKLFFGSGTQLSVL.

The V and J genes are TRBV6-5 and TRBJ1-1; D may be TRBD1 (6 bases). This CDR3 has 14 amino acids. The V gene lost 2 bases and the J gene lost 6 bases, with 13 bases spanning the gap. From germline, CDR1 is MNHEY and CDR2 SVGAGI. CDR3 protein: CASSYTYRDAEAFF. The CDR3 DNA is TGTGCCAGCAGTTACACGTACAGGGACGCTGAAGCTTTCTTT.

The CDR3 DNA sequence: TGTGCCAGCAGCTTAGGACTAGCGGGGGACCACACAGATACGCAGTATTTT. The encoded protein is CASSLGLAGDHTDTQYF. The chain links TRBV11-3 to TRBJ2-3; the match to TRBD2 covers 12 bases. The germline V gene encodes CDR1 SGHNT and CDR2 YENEEA. There are 17 residues in the CDR3. The V segment lost 1 base and the J segment 2 bases; nucleotides outside the gene matches: 4. Full variable domain (rest looked up from reference TRBV11-3 and TRBJ2-3): EAGVVQSPRYKIIEKKQPVAFWCNPISGHNTLYWYLQNLGQGPELLIRYENEEAVDDSQLPKDRFSAERLKGVDSTLKIQPAELGDSAVYLCASSLGLAGDHTDTQYFGPGTRLTVL.